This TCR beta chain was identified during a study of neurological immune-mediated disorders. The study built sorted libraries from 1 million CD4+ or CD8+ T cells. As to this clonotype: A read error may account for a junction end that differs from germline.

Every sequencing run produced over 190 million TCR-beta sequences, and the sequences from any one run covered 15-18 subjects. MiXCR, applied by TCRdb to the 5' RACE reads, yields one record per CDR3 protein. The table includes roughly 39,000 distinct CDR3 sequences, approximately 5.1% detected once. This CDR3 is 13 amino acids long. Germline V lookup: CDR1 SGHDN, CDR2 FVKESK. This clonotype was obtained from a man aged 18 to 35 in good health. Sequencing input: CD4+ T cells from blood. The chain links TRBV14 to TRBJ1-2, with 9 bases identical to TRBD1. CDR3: CDSSPRTGDGYTF. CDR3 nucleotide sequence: TGTGACAGCAGCCCGCGGACAGGGGATGGCTACACCTTT.